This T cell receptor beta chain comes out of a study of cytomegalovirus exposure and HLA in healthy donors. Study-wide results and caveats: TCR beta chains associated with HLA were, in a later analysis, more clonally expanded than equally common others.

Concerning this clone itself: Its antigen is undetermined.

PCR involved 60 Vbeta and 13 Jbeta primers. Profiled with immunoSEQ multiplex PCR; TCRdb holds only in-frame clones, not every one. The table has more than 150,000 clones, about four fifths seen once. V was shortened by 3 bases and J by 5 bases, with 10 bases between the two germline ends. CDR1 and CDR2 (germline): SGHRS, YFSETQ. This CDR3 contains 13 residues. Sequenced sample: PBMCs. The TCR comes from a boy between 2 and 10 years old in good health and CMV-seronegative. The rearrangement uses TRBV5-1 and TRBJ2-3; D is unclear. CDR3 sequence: CASSYPGRDTQYF. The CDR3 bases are TGCGCCAGCAGCTATCCGGGTAGAGATACGCAGTATTTT.